The 29 T cell receptor beta chains below were found in one sample sequenced in a study of molecular identifiers for immune sequencing clone quantification. TCRdb redid the calling of the PCR reads with MiXCR, one entry per CDR3 protein. The data contain under 350,000 distinct CDR3 sequences, over 20% of them singletons. Sequenced sample: naive CD8+ T cells from blood, with Jurkat cell RNA spiked in. Indicated subset: FACS-sorted CD8+CD4-CCR7+CD45RA+ naive T cells. The origin of the receptors is a human donor in good health. Some libraries in this study had Jurkat cell RNA spiked in.

Turning to this clonotype: A much larger clonotype is one base distant, so this may be a read error. DNA for the CDR3: TGTGCCAGCAGTTTTAGCGAGACACACCAAGAGACCCAGTACTTC. Protein sequence: CASSFSETHQETQYF. The genes are TRBV28 and TRBJ2-5; possibly TRBD2 for D (5 bases). V was shortened by 3 bases and J by 0 bases, with 11 bases between the two germline ends. This CDR3 is built from 15 residues. Germline V gene lookup returns CDR1 MDHEN and CDR2 SYDVKM.

The CDR3 sequence is CAIARTDLSTDTQYF. DNA for the CDR3: TGTGCCATAGCCCGGACAGACCTGAGCACAGATACGCAGTATTTT. This chain joins TRBV6-1 and TRBJ2-3; D might be TRBD1 (6 bases). The CDR3 spans 15 residues. The germline CDR1 and CDR2 sequences are MNHNS and SASEGT. Trimming took off 10 bases at V and 0 bases at J, with 17 bases between the two ends.

J is TRBJ2-2 and V is TRBV30; no reliable D call. Germline V gene data show CDR1 as GTSNPN and CDR2 as SVGIG (reference sequence). CDR3 length: 15 amino acids. Deletions cut 2 bases from V and 7 bases from J, with 17 bases between. CDR3 DNA: TGTGCCTGGAGTCCTCGGACGGGCGCCATCGGGGAGCTGTTTTTT. It specifies CAWSPRTGAIGELFF.

Ten or more counts support this clonotype. In DNA, the CDR3 is TGCGCCAGCAGCTCCGGGACAGGGGTTTTTTACGAGCAGTACTTC. Translated, it gives CASSSGTGVFYEQYF. The chain joins TRBV5-1 to TRBJ2-7; 10 bases match TRBD1. This CDR3 comprises 15 residues. V shed 3 bases, J shed 4 bases, and the junction held 7 bases outside the gene matches. Germline CDR1 is SGHRS and CDR2 is YFSETQ.

This clonotype was seen many times. This chain connects TRBV9 to TRBJ2-2; no firm D call. The V end lost 0 bases, the J end lost 7 bases, and 13 bases lay between the germline ends. CDR3 length: 15 residues. The germline V gene has CDR1 SGDLS and CDR2 YYNGEE. CDR3 in amino acids: CASSVGGTGFGELFF. The CDR3 DNA follows: TGTGCCAGCAGCGTAGGGGGAACGGGTTTCGGGGAGCTGTTTTTT.

This clonotype was picked up many times. The chain joins TRBV12-3 or TRBV12-4 to TRBJ2-3, with D perhaps TRBD1 (6 bases). V gave up 5 bases and J gave up 6 bases, with 12 bases separating them. This CDR3 region has 13 residues. DNA for the CDR3: TGTGCCAGCAGTCTGAGGACAGAGGATACGCAGTATTTT. Translating it yields CASSLRTEDTQYF.

In regard to this clonotype: The CDR3 carries no conserved terminal phenylalanine or tryptophan, so it likely arises from a read error. This chain links TRBV5-1 with TRBJ2-7; a weak D match, TRBD1 (5 bases). The CDR3 extends over 14 amino acids. V lost 1 base and J lost 3, with 11 bases in between. CDR1 SGHRS and CDR2 YFSETQ come from the germline V gene. The CDR3 DNA is TGCGCCAGCAGCTTGCTTGGGGCAGGCTACGAGCAGTACCTC. Its translation: CASSLLGAGYEQYL.

The V gene is TRBV29-1, the J gene TRBJ1-1; possibly TRBD1 for D (5 bases). V was cut by 0 bases and J by 10 bases, with 12 bases left in between. The CDR3 is 12 amino acids. Looked up from germline, CDR1 is SQVTM and CDR2 is ANQGSEA. The CDR3 region has the DNA TGCAGCGTTGAAGATTACGGGGGGGGAGCTTTCTTT. Protein sequence: CSVEDYGGGAFF.

Only a few counts were recorded for this clonotype. The genes are TRBV7-9 and TRBJ2-7; D possibly corresponds to TRBD1 (5 bases). The CDR3 is 15 residues long. The germline V gene has CDR1 SEHNR and CDR2 FQNEAQ (reference sequence). The V and J ends lost 4 bases and 2 bases respectively, with 15 bases between them. In DNA form, the CDR3 reads TGTGCCAGCAGCTCACCGACAGTCCTGACCTACGAGCAGTACTTC. It yields the protein CASSSPTVLTYEQYF.

This clonotype was recorded many times. The genes are TRBV6-5 and TRBJ2-7, with a weak D call TRBD1 (6 bases). Germline V gene lookup returns CDR1 MNHEY and CDR2 SVGAGI. CDR3 length: 15 residues. V gave up 1 base and J gave up 6 bases, with 16 bases separating them. CDR3 protein: CASSYYQGPRSEQYF. The DNA for the CDR3 is TGTGCCAGCAGTTACTACCAGGGGCCTCGATCCGAGCAGTACTTC.

Points on this clonotype: A much larger clone differs by one base, so this may be a read error. V is TRBV12-3 or TRBV12-4 and J is TRBJ2-7; 13 bases match TRBD2. The CDR3 totals 14 residues. CDR3 sequence (DNA): TGTGCCAGCAGTTCAACATGGGGACTAGCGGGATCGCACTTC. Translated, it gives CASSSTWGLAGSHF.

This chain joins TRBV4-1 and TRBJ2-7, with 7 bases lining up with TRBD1. CDR3 size: 16 residues. Germline V lookup: CDR1 MGHRA, CDR2 YSYEKL. V lost 4 bases and J lost 3; bases outside the gene matches: 12. CDR3 residues: CASSRDTWAGGYEQYF. The CDR3 region has the DNA TGCGCCAGCAGCCGAGATACTTGGGCAGGGGGCTACGAGCAGTACTTC.

This clonotype has a handful of counts. The gene calls are TRBV11-2 and TRBJ2-3; 8 nucleotides align to TRBD2. CDR1 and CDR2 (germline): SGHAT, FQNNGV. This CDR3 comprises 16 residues. The V and J ends lost 3 bases and 1 base, in that order; junction bases with no gene match: 6. CDR3 residues: CASSFWSGGGTDTQYF. For the CDR3, the DNA is TGTGCCAGCAGCTTCTGGAGCGGGGGAGGCACAGATACGCAGTATTTT.

This clonotype was observed at least ten times. J is TRBJ2-6 and V is TRBV7-9; unclear D gene. The germline V and J ends were trimmed by 5 bases and 1 base, with 9 bases remaining between them. The CDR3 totals 15 residues. Germline V gene sequence: CDR1 SEHNR, CDR2 FQNEAQ (reference sequence). The DNA for the CDR3 is TGTGCCAGCAGCGCCCCCAGTTCTGGGGCCAACGTCCTGACTTTC. As protein: CASSAPSSGANVLTF.

The gene calls are TRBV2 and TRBJ1-5; TRBD1 matches at 9 bases. The CDR3 loop spans 15 amino acids. Trimming cost V 6 bases and J 5 bases; bases outside gene matches: 8. Germline loops: CDR1 SNHLY, CDR2 FYNNEI. CDR3 amino acids: CASRYGQGNYQPQHF. The CDR3 bases are TGTGCCAGCAGGTATGGACAGGGGAACTATCAGCCCCAGCATTTT.

Points on this clonotype: A read error may account for a junction end that differs from germline. V gene TRBV4-2 combines with J gene TRBJ2-3, with 7 bases that match TRBD2. CDR3 length: 16 amino acids. Germline V gives CDR1 LGHNA, CDR2 YNFKEQ. CDR3 in DNA: TGCGCCAGCAGCCAAGATTGGCTAGCGGTCACAGATACGCAGTATTTT. Residues: CASSQDWLAVTDTQYF.

The chain is built from TRBV6-6 and TRBJ2-3; TRBD2 aligns across 9 bases. Germline CDR1 MNHNY, CDR2 SVGAGI (reference sequence). The V segment lost 2 bases and the J segment 10 bases; nucleotides outside the gene matches: 10. The CDR3 consists of 15 residues. CDR3: CASSYARGGAGAQYF. The CDR3 DNA sequence: TGTGCCAGCAGTTACGCGCGGGGGGGGGCGGGTGCGCAGTATTTT.

This clonotype was seen many times. This sequence joins TRBV28 and TRBJ2-7; D tentatively fits TRBD1 or TRBD2 (6 bases each). The CDR3 is 15 amino acids. V gave up 3 bases and J gave up 1 base, with 13 bases separating them. Germline CDR1 and CDR2: MDHEN and SYDVKM. The CDR3 DNA sequence: TGTGCCAGCAGTTTTCGGGGGCTAAGGTCCTACGAGCAGTACTTC. It codes for CASSFRGLRSYEQYF.

This chain joins TRBV7-8 and TRBJ2-2; TRBD2 is a possible D gene (5 bases). Germline V CDR1 and CDR2: SGHVS, FQNEAQ. The CDR3 spans 17 residues. V was trimmed by 5 bases and J by 6 bases, leaving 22 bases between them. The CDR3 nucleotides read TGTGCCAGCAGCCCTGAGTCTGTGCGGGTTTCGGCCGGGGAGCTGTTTTTT. Translating gives CASSPESVRVSAGELFF. Complete variable domain (other parts from reference TRBV7-8 and TRBJ2-2): GAGVSQSPRYKVAKRGQDVALRCDPISGHVSLFWYQQALGQGPEFLTYFQNEAQLDKSGLPSDRFFAERPEGSVSTLKIQRTQQEDSAVYLCASSPESVRVSAGELFFGEGSRLTVL.

This clonotype was seen ten or more times. V is TRBV7-9 and J is TRBJ2-7; D tentatively reads TRBD1 or TRBD2 (6 bases each). This CDR3 is 16 amino acids long. Between the trimmed V and J ends, which lost 5 bases and 0 bases, there was a span of 17 bases. Germline CDR1 reads SEHNR; CDR2 reads FQNEAQ (reference sequence). Here the CDR3 reads CASSQAGTPSSYEQYF. CDR3 nucleotide sequence: TGTGCCAGCAGCCAGGCGGGGACACCGAGCTCCTACGAGCAGTACTTC.

A note on this clonotype: A clone one base away is much larger, so this may be a read error. The chain links TRBV4-3 to TRBJ2-1; 9 nucleotides align to TRBD2. Germline CDR1 LGHNA, CDR2 YSLEER. Unmatched junction bases numbered 21, after V lost 4 bases and J lost 5 bases. This CDR3 has 20 residues. CDR3 nucleotides: TGCGCCAGCAGCCGAGGGGTAGCGGGGGCCGTGAACCGGGGGAACAATGAGCAGTTCTTC. Its protein is CASSRGVAGAVNRGNNEQFF.

This clonotype was seen a handful of times. V usage is TRBV27 and J usage is TRBJ2-7, with a weak D call TRBD1 (7 bases). This CDR3 spans 14 amino acids. The germline V and J ends were trimmed by 5 bases and 0 bases, with 11 bases remaining between them. Germline-derived CDR1 and CDR2 are MNHEY and SMNVEV (reference sequence). The DNA for the CDR3 is TGTGCCAGCAGTCCCAGGGGGGTCTCCTACGAGCAGTACTTC. Its translation is CASSPRGVSYEQYF.

This clonotype was detected a few times. The chain joins TRBV7-9 to TRBJ2-1; D may be TRBD2 (5 bases). Trimming cost V 5 bases and J 6 bases, with 17 bases left between them. CDR3 length: 15 amino acids. Looked up from germline, CDR1 is SEHNR and CDR2 is FQNEAQ (reference sequence). Here the CDR3 reads CASSPRNSVGNEQFF. DNA of the CDR3: TGTGCCAGCAGCCCAAGGAATAGCGTGGGCAATGAGCAGTTCTTC.

The V gene is TRBV3-1, the J gene TRBJ1-1; tentative D call: TRBD1 (5 bases). The CDR3 totals 13 residues. Trimming cost V 6 bases and J 0 bases, with 8 bases left between them. CDR1 is LGHDT and CDR2 is YNNKEL in the germline V gene (reference sequence). CDR3 protein: CASSQQVNTEAFF. For the CDR3, the DNA is TGTGCCAGCAGTCAACAGGTGAACACTGAAGCTTTCTTT.

This clonotype was found a few times. V and J are TRBV6-2 or TRBV6-3 and TRBJ2-6; 8 bases match TRBD1. The trim removed 1 base at V and 0 bases at J, leaving 8 bases unmatched. Germline V gene sequence: CDR1 MNHEY, CDR2 SVGEGT. This CDR3 region has 19 residues. This chain's CDR3 is CASSYFTGTGDSGANVLTF. CDR3 in DNA: TGTGCCAGCAGTTACTTTACCGGGACAGGTGACTCTGGGGCCAACGTCCTGACTTTC.

This clonotype was found a few times. This sequence joins TRBV18 and TRBJ1-5; TRBD1 is a possible D gene (6 bases). The CDR3 has 16 residues. The V end was cut by 3 bases, the J end by 2 bases, with 14 bases between. The V gene's germline CDR1 is KGHSH and CDR2 LQKENI. The CDR3, as DNA: TGTGCCAGCTCACCGTACGAGGAGGGGGGCAATCAGCCCCAGCATTTT. Translated, it gives CASSPYEEGGNQPQHF. The whole variable domain, remainder taken from reference TRBV18 and TRBJ1-5, is NAGVMQNPRHLVRRRGQEARLRCSPMKGHSHVYWYRQLPEEGLKFMVYLQKENIIDESGMPKERFSAEFPKEGPSILRIQQVVRGDSAAYFCASSPYEEGGNQPQHFGDGTRLSIL.

This clonotype was counted between two and nine times. The chain couples TRBV7-9 to TRBJ1-1; 9 nucleotides agree with TRBD1. Germline CDR1 is SEHNR and CDR2 is FQNEAQ (reference sequence). The CDR3 extends over 14 amino acids. J gave up 5 bases and V 5 bases, and 6 bases lay outside the gene matches. The CDR3 spells CASSINRGHTEAFF. DNA of the CDR3: TGTGCCAGCAGCATCAACAGGGGGCATACTGAAGCTTTCTTT.

This clonotype was counted many times. This sequence joins TRBV6-6 and TRBJ2-2; no clear D. Germline CDR1 MNHNY, CDR2 SVGAGI (reference sequence). This CDR3 is built from 15 residues. V lost 2 bases and J 0 bases, leaving 7 bases between the germline ends. CDR3 nucleotide sequence: TGTGCCAGCAGTTACACGTCTCCGAACACCGGGGAGCTGTTTTTT. Protein product: CASSYTSPNTGELFF.

This clonotype was seen only a few times. The chain employs TRBV6-6 and TRBJ2-7; a weak D match, TRBD2 (5 bases). CDR1 is MNHNY and CDR2 is SVGAGI in the germline V gene (reference sequence). The CDR3 has 14 amino acids. The V end lost 4 bases, the J end lost 0 bases, and 10 bases lay between the germline ends. This chain's CDR3 is CASSWTESSYEQYF. In DNA form, the CDR3 reads TGTGCCAGCAGTTGGACTGAAAGCTCCTACGAGCAGTACTTC.